Below are 2 T cell receptor beta chains sequenced from a single sample in a study of CD8+CD57+ T cells in acquired aplastic anemia. Genomic DNA constituted the template upon which TCR beta VDJ and CDR3 profiling was performed. Each CDR3 protein is one row after TCRdb ran MiXCR on the reads. The sample yields under 350,000 distinct CDR3 sequences, roughly 59% seen once. Patients included in sequencing had previously demonstrated CD8+CD57+ cell expansion by flow cytometry. Sequencing was performed on sorted CD4+, CD8+, or CD8+CD57+ T cells (not recorded which) from PBMCs. All receptors derive from a human donor with aplastic anemia.

The V gene is TRBV7-8, the J gene TRBJ1-6; 8 nucleotides line up with TRBD1. Germline lookup yields CDR1 SGHVS and CDR2 FQNEAQ. Trimming at V came to 5 bases and at J to 9 bases, leaving 15 bases not matched to a gene. This CDR3 is built from 17 residues. Written as DNA, the CDR3 is TGTGCCAGCAGCAAATACGGGACAGGACAAGGCGGTTCACCCCTCCACTTT. Protein product: CASSKYGTGQGGSPLHF.

The chain links TRBV25-1 to TRBJ1-6; D is perhaps TRBD1 (6 bases). This CDR3 has 15 amino acids. V was clipped by 4 bases and J by 7 bases, with 14 bases between them. Per germline, CDR1 MGHDK and CDR2 SYGVNS. Here the CDR3 DNA reads TGTGCCAGCAGTGCCACGACAGGACAGAATTCACCCCTCCACTTT. Translated: CASSATTGQNSPLHF.